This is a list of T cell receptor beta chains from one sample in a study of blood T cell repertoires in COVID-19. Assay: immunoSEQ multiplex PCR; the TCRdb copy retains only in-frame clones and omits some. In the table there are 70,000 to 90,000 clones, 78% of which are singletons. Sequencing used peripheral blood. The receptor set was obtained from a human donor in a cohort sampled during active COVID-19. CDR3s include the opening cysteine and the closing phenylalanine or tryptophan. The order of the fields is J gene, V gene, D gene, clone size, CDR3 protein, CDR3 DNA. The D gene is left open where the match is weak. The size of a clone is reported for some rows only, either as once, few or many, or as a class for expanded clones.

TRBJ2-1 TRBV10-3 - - CAISESASSYNEQFF TGTGCCATCAGTGAGTCAGCAAGCTCCTACAATGAGCAGTTCTTC
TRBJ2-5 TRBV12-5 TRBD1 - CASGDRGETQYF TGTGCTAGTGGGGACAGGGGAGAGACCCAGTACTTC
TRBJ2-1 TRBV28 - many CASRLHPGTDPYNEQFF TGTGCCAGCAGGTTACATCCCGGGACTGACCCCTACAATGAGCAGTTCTTC
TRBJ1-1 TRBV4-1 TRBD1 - CASSQVVGTGLPEAFF TGCGCCAGCAGCCAAGTAGTAGGGACAGGGTTACCTGAAGCTTTCTTT
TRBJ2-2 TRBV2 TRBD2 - CASRDPGGAFTGELFF TGTGCCAGCAGGGATCCGGGGGGAGCCTTCACCGGGGAGCTGTTTTTT
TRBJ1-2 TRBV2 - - CASRGLQIYGYTF TGTGCCAGCAGGGGACTGCAGATATATGGCTACACCTTC
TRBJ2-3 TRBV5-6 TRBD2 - CASSLPLGLAGVPDTQYF TGTGCCAGCAGCCTTCCTTTAGGACTAGCGGGAGTCCCAGATACGCAGTATTTT
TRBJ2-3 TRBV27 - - CASSLFKSDTQYF TGTGCCAGCAGTTTATTTAAATCAGATACGCAGTATTTT
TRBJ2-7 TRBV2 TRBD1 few CASLDRAYEQYF TGTGCCAGCTTGGACAGGGCTTACGAGCAGTACTTC
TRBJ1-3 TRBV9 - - CASSVSTGSGNTIYF TGTGCCAGCAGCGTAAGCACGGGTTCTGGAAACACCATATATTTT
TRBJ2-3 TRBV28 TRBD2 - CASSLYGGSTDTQYF TGTGCCAGCAGTTTATACGGGGGGTCTACAGATACGCAGTATTTT
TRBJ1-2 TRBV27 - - CASSTHRESNYGYTF TGTGCCAGCAGTACCCACAGGGAGTCTAACTATGGCTACACCTTC
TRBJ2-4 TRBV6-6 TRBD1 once CASSPTLGTGEAKNIQYF TGTGCCAGCAGTCCAACCCTGGGGACAGGGGAAGCCAAAAACATTCAGTACTTC
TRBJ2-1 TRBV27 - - CASSSHIIASSPNEQFF TGTGCCAGCAGTTCCCACATCATAGCCTCCAGTCCTAATGAGCAGTTCTTC
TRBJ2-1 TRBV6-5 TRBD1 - CASSYTDRVQQFF TGTGCCAGCAGTTACACGGACAGGGTTCAGCAGTTCTTC
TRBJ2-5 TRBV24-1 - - CATRAAGFQETQYF TGTGCCACCCGGGCGGCAGGGTTCCAAGAGACCCAGTACTTC
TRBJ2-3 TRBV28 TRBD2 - CASRHPTGLAQYF TGTGCCAGCAGGCACCCCACGGGACTAGCGCAGTATTTT
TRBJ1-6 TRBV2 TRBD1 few CASKGQGDSPLHF TGTGCCAGCAAAGGACAGGGGGATTCACCCCTCCACTTT
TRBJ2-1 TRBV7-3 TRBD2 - CASSTGGTPYNEQFF TGTGCCAGCAGCACCGGGGGGACCCCCTACAATGAGCAGTTCTTC
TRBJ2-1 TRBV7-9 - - CASSSTGGKREEQFF TGTGCCAGCAGCTCGACAGGGGGGAAGCGGGAGGAGCAGTTCTTC
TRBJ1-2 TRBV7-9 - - CASSPSGQLPRGYTF TGTGCCAGCAGCCCGAGTGGACAGCTCCCGAGGGGCTACACCTTC
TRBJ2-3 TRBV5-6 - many CASSSLAGSLDTQYF TGTGCCAGCAGTTCTCTCGCGGGGTCATTAGATACGCAGTATTTT
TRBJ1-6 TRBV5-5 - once CASSLWGQGAFNSPLHF TGTGCCAGCAGCTTGTGGGGACAAGGGGCTTTCAATTCACCCCTCCACTTT
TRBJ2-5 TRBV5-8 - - CASSLGLTTEGETQYF TGTGCCAGCAGCTTGGGGTTAACAACAGAGGGAGAGACCCAGTACTTC
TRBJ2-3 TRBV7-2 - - CASSYRDITDTQYF TGTGCCAGCAGCTACCGGGACATCACAGATACGCAGTATTTT
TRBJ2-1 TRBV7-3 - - CASSSQGNRQFF TGTGCCAGCAGCTCCCAGGGTAATCGGCAGTTCTTC
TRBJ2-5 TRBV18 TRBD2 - CASSFRLAAQETQYF TGTGCCAGCTCCTTTAGACTAGCGGCTCAAGAGACCCAGTACTTC
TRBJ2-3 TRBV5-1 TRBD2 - CASSTPTSVGTDTQYF TGCGCCAGCAGCACACCGACTAGCGTTGGCACAGATACGCAGTATTTT
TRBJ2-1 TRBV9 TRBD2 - CASSVGLSSGGVNEQFF TGTGCCAGCAGCGTAGGATTGTCTAGCGGGGGGGTGAATGAGCAGTTCTTC
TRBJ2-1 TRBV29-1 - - CSAPAGGNEQFF TGCAGCGCCCCGGCAGGGGGGAATGAGCAGTTCTTC
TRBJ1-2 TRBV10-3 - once CAISEVLGGRGGYTF TGTGCCATCAGTGAGGTCCTCGGAGGGAGGGGCGGCTACACCTTC
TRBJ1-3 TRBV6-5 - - CASSPPWTLGNTIYF TGTGCCAGCAGTCCGCCTTGGACTCTTGGAAACACCATATATTTT
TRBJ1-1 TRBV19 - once CASTPYTGNTEAFF TGTGCCAGTACCCCCTATACGGGGAACACTGAAGCTTTCTTT
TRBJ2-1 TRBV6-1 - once CASSEALGLYNEQFF TGTGCCAGCAGTGAAGCGCTAGGACTCTACAATGAGCAGTTCTTC
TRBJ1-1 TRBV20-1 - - CSAGADEAFF TGCAGTGCCGGAGCTGATGAAGCTTTCTTT
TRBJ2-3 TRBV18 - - CASSPRGASTDTQYF TGTGCCAGCTCACCCCGGGGGGCTAGCACAGATACGCAGTATTTT
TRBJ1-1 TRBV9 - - CASSAGQNTEAFF TGTGCCAGCAGCGCCGGACAGAACACTGAAGCTTTCTTT
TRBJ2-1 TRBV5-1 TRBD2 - CASSGLAVINNEQFF TGCGCCAGCAGCGGACTAGCGGTGATTAACAATGAGCAGTTCTTC
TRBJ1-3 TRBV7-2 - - CASSLGGRNTIYF TGTGCCAGCAGCTTAGGAGGGAGAAACACCATATATTTT
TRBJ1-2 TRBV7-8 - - CASSLAESYGYTF TGTGCCAGCAGCTTGGCCGAAAGTTATGGCTACACCTTC
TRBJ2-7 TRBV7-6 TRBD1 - CASSSSGGSLYEQYF TGTGCCAGCAGCTCATCAGGGGGTTCACTGTACGAGCAGTACTTC
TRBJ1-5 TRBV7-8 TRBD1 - CASSVNRGLQPQHF TGTGCCAGCAGCGTAAACAGGGGGCTTCAGCCCCAGCATTTT
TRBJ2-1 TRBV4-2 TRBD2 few CASSQETKRGEQFF TGTGCCAGCAGCCAAGAGACCAAGCGGGGGGAGCAGTTCTTC
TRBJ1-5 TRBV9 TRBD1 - CASSSGQGYQPQHF TGTGCCAGCAGCTCGGGACAGGGCTATCAGCCCCAGCATTTT
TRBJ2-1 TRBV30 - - CAWSEGRGAEQFF TGTGCCTGGAGTGAAGGCAGGGGTGCTGAGCAGTTCTTC
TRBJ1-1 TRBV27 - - CASRTSRVLATEAFF TGTGCCAGCAGGACTTCCAGGGTTCTCGCCACTGAAGCTTTCTTT
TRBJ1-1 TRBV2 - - CASSDRGQNTEAFF TGTGCCAGCAGTGACAGGGGCCAGAACACTGAAGCTTTCTTT
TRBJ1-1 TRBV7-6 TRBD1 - CASSRGTVTEAFF TGTGCCAGCAGCCGAGGGACAGTCACTGAAGCTTTCTTT